This T cell receptor beta chain was recorded in a study of OX40 agonist ivuxolimab in advanced cancers. Whole-study context: At 0.01 to 10 mg/kg, ivuxolimab was administered intravenously to patients every 2 weeks. Partial responses, seen in three patients, involved one hepatocellular carcinoma and two cutaneous melanomas.

Measured with immunoSEQ multiplex PCR; TCRdb has only the in-frame clones, and not every one. The data contain 100,000 or so clones, approximately 91% of them singletons. With baseline, cycle 4 day 1, and cycle 7 day 1 as timepoints, blood was sampled. This CDR3 is 14 amino acids long. Trimming shortened V by 2 bases and J by 4 bases, and 12 bases separated the two germline ends. Germline V lookup: CDR1 SGHRS, CDR2 YFSETQ. The specimen was CD4+ or CD8+ T cells sorted from blood, collected in a trial of the OX40 agonist ivuxolimab. The V call is TRBV5-1, the J call TRBJ1-1; D not resolved. The sequence was collected from an adult with an advanced solid tumor such as melanoma, head and neck, liver or kidney cancer. In DNA, the CDR3 is TGCGCCAGCAGCTTACAGCCTTCTGGCACTGAAGCTTTCTTT. Translation: CASSLQPSGTEAFF.